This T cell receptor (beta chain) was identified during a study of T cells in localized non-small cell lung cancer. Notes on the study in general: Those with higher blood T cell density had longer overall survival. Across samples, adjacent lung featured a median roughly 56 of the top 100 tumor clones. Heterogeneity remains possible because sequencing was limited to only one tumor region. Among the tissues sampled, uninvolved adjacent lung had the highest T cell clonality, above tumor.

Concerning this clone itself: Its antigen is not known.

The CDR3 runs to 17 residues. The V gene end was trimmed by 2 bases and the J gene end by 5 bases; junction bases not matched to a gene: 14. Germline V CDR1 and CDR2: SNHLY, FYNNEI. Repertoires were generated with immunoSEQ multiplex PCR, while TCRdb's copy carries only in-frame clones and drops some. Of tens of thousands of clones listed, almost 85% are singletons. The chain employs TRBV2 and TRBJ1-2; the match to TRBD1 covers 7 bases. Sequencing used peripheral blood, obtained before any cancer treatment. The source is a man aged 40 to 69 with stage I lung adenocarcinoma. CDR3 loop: CASSETRTGGVRYGYTF. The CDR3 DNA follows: TGTGCCAGCAGTGAAACCCGGACAGGAGGAGTCCGGTATGGCTACACCTTC.